These 30 T cell receptor beta chains originate from one sample sequenced in a study of cytomegalovirus exposure and HLA in healthy donors. Amplification used 60 Vbeta primers and 13 Jbeta primers. Assay used: immunoSEQ multiplex PCR; TCRdb lists only in-frame clones, some missing. The data hold 150,000 to 200,000 clones, with over 65% observed a single time. Sequenced sample: PBMCs. The origin of the receptors is a man aged 35-49 years in good health and CMV-seropositive.

This rearrangement joins TRBV19 to TRBJ1-5; 11 nucleotides line up with TRBD1. The CDR3 sequence is 17 residues long. Germline CDR1 and CDR2: LNHDA and SQIVND (reference sequence). J was trimmed by 0 bases and V by 5 bases; bases with no gene match: 6. The chain's CDR3 is CASSAGTGGISNQPQHF. CDR3 coding DNA: TGTGCCAGTAGTGCAGGGACAGGGGGGATTAGCAATCAGCCCCAGCATTTT.

Written as DNA, the CDR3 is TGTGCCAGCAGCCCTCTAGCGGGGGGGGCCATTCAGTACTTC. Translating it yields CASSPLAGGAIQYF. This chain uses TRBV7-2 with TRBJ2-4; 12 positions agree with TRBD2. CDR1 SGHTA and CDR2 FQGNSA come from the germline V gene. Trimming at V came to 5 bases and at J to 9 bases, leaving 5 bases not matched to a gene. The CDR3 sequence is 14 residues long.

The rearrangement uses TRBV4-2 and TRBJ1-1; 9 bases line up with TRBD1. This CDR3 has 16 amino acids. Germline-derived CDR1 and CDR2 are LGHNA and YNFKEQ. Germline trimming cut 4 bases from V and 0 bases from J; bases unmatched to any gene: 6. The CDR3 is CASSRRTGAVNTEAFF. The CDR3 DNA reads TGTGCCAGCAGCCGCCGGACAGGGGCCGTGAACACTGAAGCTTTCTTT.

The chain combines TRBV7-2 with TRBJ2-7; a possible D gene is TRBD1 (5 bases). Germline V gene sequence: CDR1 SGHTA, CDR2 FQGNSA. This CDR3 region has 11 residues. Trimming took off 7 bases at V and 6 bases at J, with 10 bases between the two ends. CDR3 nucleotides: TGTGCCAGCAACCTTGGGGCCGAGCAGTACTTC. This gives the protein CASNLGAEQYF. Full variable domain (missing parts from reference TRBV7-2 and TRBJ2-7): GAGVSQSPSNKVTEKGKDVELRCDPISGHTALYWYRQSLGQGLEFLIYFQGNSAPDKSGLPSDRFSAERTGGSVSTLTIQRTQQEDSAVYLCASNLGAEQYFGPGTRLTVT.

This clone was recorded only once. The V and J genes are TRBV7-2 and TRBJ2-5, with 9 bases matching TRBD1. CDR3 length: 14 residues. CDR1 is SGHTA, CDR2 FQGNSA, per germline. The junction had 4 bases not matched to a gene; V was cut back by 3 bases and J by 5 bases. CDR3 sequence: CASSLDRGGETQYF. The CDR3, as DNA: TGTGCCAGCAGCTTGGACAGGGGAGGGGAGACCCAGTACTTC.

On this clone: One end of the junction does not line up with germline, which may come from a read error. The gene calls are TRBV13 and TRBJ2-7; 8 bases match TRBD2. CDR1 PRHDT and CDR2 FYEKMQ come from the germline V gene (reference sequence). This CDR3 has 17 residues. The CDR3 sequence is CASSPGPSSGLLYGQYF. The CDR3 region has the DNA TGTGCCAGCAGCCCAGGACCCTCTAGCGGGTTACTCTACGGGCAGTACTTC.

This clone was seen only a few times. The V and J genes are TRBV18 and TRBJ1-4; 8 positions agree with TRBD1. CDR3 length: 14 amino acids. V dropped 6 bases and J dropped 7; count of bases not matched to a gene: 7. CDR1 KGHSH and CDR2 LQKENI come from the germline V gene. The chain's CDR3 is CASSPDRGSEKLFF. Here the CDR3 DNA reads TGTGCCAGCTCCCCTGACAGGGGAAGTGAAAAACTGTTTTTT.

The chain has TRBV6-6 and TRBJ1-1; D uncertain. Germline CDR1 is MNHNY and CDR2 is SVGAGI (reference sequence). The V and J ends lost 7 bases and 0 bases respectively, with 18 bases between them. The CDR3 consists of 16 residues. In DNA form, the CDR3 reads TGTGCCAGCATTGCCCTATTTGACACCATGAACACTGAAGCTTTCTTT. This translates into CASIALFDTMNTEAFF.

The V and J genes are TRBV27 and TRBJ1-6; a weak D match, TRBD1 (5 bases). The CDR3 has 16 amino acids. Germline V gives CDR1 MNHEY, CDR2 SMNVEV (reference sequence). Deletions cut 5 bases from V and 10 bases from J, with 21 bases between. In DNA, the CDR3 is TGTGCCAGCAGTCTGACGTGGGGGAGGGTAAGGTCACCCCTCCACTTT. This encodes CASSLTWGRVRSPLHF.

The CDR3 DNA reads as TGTGCCAGTAGTGCGGACAGGGCGGAAAAACTGTTTTTT. Protein sequence: CASSADRAEKLFF. V usage is TRBV19 and J usage is TRBJ1-4, with TRBD1 matching 8 bases. The CDR3 has 13 residues. The V gene's germline CDR1 is LNHDA and CDR2 SQIVND (reference sequence). Trimming removed 5 bases from V and 8 bases from J; junction bases left unmatched: 4.

This rearrangement joins TRBV30 to TRBJ1-6; D unresolved. This CDR3 is 14 amino acids long. V was trimmed by 0 bases and J by 8 bases, leaving 11 bases between them. CDR1 is GTSNPN, CDR2 SVGIG, per germline (reference sequence). The CDR3 is CAWSVRDTYSPLHF. The CDR3 nucleotides are TGTGCCTGGAGTGTACGAGACACATATTCACCCCTCCACTTT.

This sequence joins TRBV7-3 and TRBJ2-7, with TRBD1 matching over 10 bases. Losses at the gene ends were 5 bases for V and 7 bases for J; bases not matched to a gene: 5. The germline V gene has CDR1 SGHTA and CDR2 FQGTGA. This CDR3 has 13 amino acids. CDR3 amino acids: CASSPGTGVEQYF. The CDR3 bases are TGTGCCAGCAGCCCGGGGACAGGGGTTGAGCAGTACTTC.

The gene calls are TRBV4-3 and TRBJ1-2, with D possibly being TRBD1 (6 bases). Trimming cost V 1 base and J 2 bases, with 11 bases left between them. There are 15 residues in the CDR3. Germline V gene sequence: CDR1 LGHNA, CDR2 YSLEER. In DNA, the CDR3 is TGCGCCAGCAGCCAAGCAAGGACAGAGAACTATGGCTACACCTTC. Translated, it gives CASSQARTENYGYTF.

V and J are TRBV7-2 and TRBJ1-2; 7 nucleotides align to TRBD1. The junction had 7 bases not matched to a gene; V was cut back by 3 bases and J by 0 bases. The CDR3 is made up of 16 amino acids. Germline CDR1 and CDR2: SGHTA and FQGNSA. The CDR3 reads CASSLRLGQPNYGYTF. In DNA form, the CDR3 reads TGTGCCAGCAGCTTGCGACTGGGACAGCCTAACTATGGCTACACCTTC. Full variable domain (rest looked up from reference TRBV7-2 and TRBJ1-2): GAGVSQSPSNKVTEKGKDVELRCDPISGHTALYWYRQSLGQGLEFLIYFQGNSAPDKSGLPSDRFSAERTGGSVSTLTIQRTQQEDSAVYLCASSLRLGQPNYGYTFGSGTRLTVV.

The chain uses TRBV5-1 and TRBJ2-6, with D maybe TRBD2 (5 bases). V lost 0 bases and J 4 bases, leaving 17 bases between the germline ends. CDR3 size: 18 residues. Germline V gene lookup returns CDR1 SGHRS and CDR2 YFSETQ. The DNA for the CDR3 is TGCGCCAGCAGCTTGGATGTCGGCAGGAGGTTCGGGGCCAACGTCCTGACTTTC. The encoded protein is CASSLDVGRRFGANVLTF.

The rearrangement uses TRBV30 and TRBJ1-2, with 8 bases aligning to TRBD1. This CDR3 is 12 amino acids long. The ends lost 5 bases at V and 8 bases at J; junction bases unmatched: 7. The germline V gene has CDR1 GTSNPN and CDR2 SVGIG (reference sequence). The CDR3 sequence: CAWGQGLGGYTF. The DNA of the CDR3 is TGTGCCTGGGGACAGGGCCTAGGAGGCTACACCTTC.

The J gene is TRBJ1-2, the V gene TRBV27, with 9 nucleotides matching TRBD1. The junction had 5 bases not matched to a gene; V was cut back by 1 base and J by 8 bases. CDR3 length equals 14 residues. Per the germline V gene, CDR1 is MNHEY and CDR2 is SMNVEV (reference sequence). CDR3 region: CASSLFGTGWGYTF. CDR3 coding DNA: TGTGCCAGCAGTTTATTTGGGACAGGGTGGGGCTACACCTTC.

The rearrangement links TRBV5-4 to TRBJ2-1; 10 bases match TRBD2. V lost 6 bases, J lost 0 bases, and 3 bases stayed unmatched. This CDR3 spans 15 amino acids. The germline V gene has CDR1 SGHNT and CDR2 YYREEE (reference sequence). CDR3 sequence reads: CASTERGGSYNEQFF. The CDR3 nucleotides are TGTGCCAGCACCGAGCGGGGGGGCTCCTACAATGAGCAGTTCTTC.

The rearrangement links TRBV5-6 to TRBJ2-6; D might be TRBD2 (5 bases). The V gene lost 6 bases and the J gene lost 0 bases, with 16 bases spanning the gap. This CDR3 is 17 amino acids long. Germline CDR1 reads SGHDT; CDR2 reads YYEEEE. Here the CDR3 reads CASTIPTRASGANVLTF. DNA of the CDR3: TGTGCCAGCACTATTCCGACGCGGGCCTCTGGGGCCAACGTCCTGACTTTC.

This sequence joins TRBV5-4 and TRBJ1-1; tentatively, D is TRBD1 (5 bases). V was clipped by 5 bases and J by 1 base, with 15 bases between them. The germline V gene encodes CDR1 SGHNT and CDR2 YYREEE (reference sequence). This CDR3 spans 15 amino acids. CDR3 protein: CASRAGGARNTEAFF. The CDR3 nucleotides are TGTGCCAGCAGGGCGGGCGGGGCTCGGAACACTGAAGCTTTCTTT.

This sequence joins TRBV13 and TRBJ1-2; 9 bases fit TRBD1. The V gene end was trimmed by 5 bases and the J gene end by 7 bases; junction bases not matched to a gene: 8. CDR3 length: 14 amino acids. Germline V gene lookup returns CDR1 PRHDT and CDR2 FYEKMQ (reference sequence). The CDR3 region is CASSPTGTGCGYTF. For the CDR3, the DNA is TGTGCCAGCAGCCCGACCGGGACAGGGTGTGGCTACACCTTC.

This clone was picked up a small number of times. The V gene is TRBV4-2, the J gene TRBJ1-5, with 9 bases matching TRBD1. From germline, CDR1 is LGHNA and CDR2 YNFKEQ. The V segment lost 0 bases and the J segment 1 base; nucleotides outside the gene matches: 1. The CDR3 has 16 amino acids. This chain's CDR3 is CASSQEGTGSNQPQHF. The CDR3 DNA reads as TGTGCCAGCAGCCAAGAGGGGACAGGGAGCAATCAGCCCCAGCATTTT.

Of note for this clone: The sample carries other DNA sequences with the same CDR3. The chain couples TRBV7-2 to TRBJ1-1, with D tentatively TRBD1 (5 bases). The CDR3 has 15 amino acids. V lost 6 bases and J lost 3, with 17 bases in between. Germline V gives CDR1 SGHTA, CDR2 FQGNSA. CDR3 sequence: CASSQFFLGDTEAFF. CDR3 nucleotides: TGTGCCAGCAGTCAATTTTTCCTAGGGGACACTGAAGCTTTCTTT.

V and J are TRBV7-2 and TRBJ2-3; D unclear. This CDR3 has 13 residues. The germline CDR1 and CDR2 sequences are SGHTA and FQGNSA. V was trimmed by 5 bases and J by 6 bases, leaving 12 bases between them. CDR3 protein: CASSTPQSDTQYF. The CDR3 DNA sequence: TGTGCCAGCAGCACCCCACAGTCCGATACGCAGTATTTT. The full variable domain, in which reference TRBV7-2 and TRBJ2-3 provide the parts outside the CDR3, is GAGVSQSPSNKVTEKGKDVELRCDPISGHTALYWYRQSLGQGLEFLIYFQGNSAPDKSGLPSDRFSAERTGGSVSTLTIQRTQQEDSAVYLCASSTPQSDTQYFGPGTRLTVL.

This clone was found once. This chain links TRBV27 with TRBJ1-2; 12 bases are shared with TRBD1. This CDR3 comprises 14 residues. The germline CDR1 and CDR2 sequences are MNHEY and SMNVEV (reference sequence). The J segment lost 8 bases and the V segment lost 2 bases, leaving 3 bases of the junction unmatched. The CDR3 spells CASSLGTGGAGYTF. CDR3 DNA: TGTGCCAGCAGTTTAGGGACAGGGGGCGCCGGCTACACCTTC.

CDR3 nucleotides: TGTGCCAGCACTCCAACAGGGACCGGCGAGCAGTACTTC. Its translation is CASTPTGTGEQYF. This chain connects TRBV2 to TRBJ2-7; D is possibly TRBD1 (6 bases). With 7 bases removed from V and 6 bases from J, the gap between germline ends came to 16 bases. The CDR3 totals 13 residues. The germline V gene encodes CDR1 SNHLY and CDR2 FYNNEI. The entire variable domain, with the rest obtained from reference TRBV2 and TRBJ2-7, is as follows: EPEVTQTPSHQVTQMGQEVILRCVPISNHLYFYWYRQILGQKVEFLVSFYNNEISEKSEIFDDQFSVERPDGSNFTLKIRSTKLEDSAMYFCASTPTGTGEQYFGPGTRLTVT.

The chain carries TRBV27 and TRBJ1-6; 8 nucleotides align to TRBD1. Trimming at V came to 4 bases and at J to 13 bases, leaving 12 bases not matched to a gene. Germline V gene lookup returns CDR1 MNHEY and CDR2 SMNVEV (reference sequence). This CDR3 has 15 residues. The DNA for the CDR3 is TGTGCCAGCAGTTCCGACTGGACAGGGAAGTTCCCCCTCCACTTT. Protein product: CASSSDWTGKFPLHF.

J is TRBJ2-3 and V is TRBV9; D may be TRBD1 (6 bases). Trimming took off 3 bases at V and 2 bases at J, with 13 bases between the two ends. Per the germline V gene, CDR1 is SGDLS and CDR2 is YYNGEE. The CDR3 extends over 15 amino acids. CDR3 in DNA: TGTGCCAGCAGCGCACCGGGACAAAACACAGATACGCAGTATTTT. Its protein is CASSAPGQNTDTQYF.

This sequence joins TRBV6-1 and TRBJ1-6; 7 bases map to TRBD1. The junction had 5 bases not matched to a gene; V was cut back by 10 bases and J by 5 bases. Germline V gene data show CDR1 as MNHNS and CDR2 as SASEGT. This CDR3 spans 13 amino acids. The CDR3 region is CATKTGNNSPLHF. The CDR3 bases are TGTGCCACCAAGACAGGGAATAATTCACCCCTCCACTTT.

The CDR3 protein is CASSPFRGGKTYNEQFF. The CDR3 bases are TGTGCCAGCAGCCCCTTCCGGGGGGGGAAGACCTACAATGAGCAGTTCTTC. The gene calls are TRBV7-9 and TRBJ2-1; 8 bases fit TRBD2. V shed 5 bases, J shed 2 bases, and the junction held 11 bases outside the gene matches. Germline V gene data show CDR1 as SEHNR and CDR2 as FQNEAQ (reference sequence). The CDR3 loop spans 17 amino acids.